This T cell receptor beta chain was identified during a study of metastatic and nonmetastatic thyroid tumors. Looking at the study overall: Peripheral blood and tumor or nodule samples from malignant and benign thyroid patients were compared. Study conclusions and caveats: Benign nodules reportedly had significantly lower TCR beta diversity than malignant thyroid tumors in blood and tumor.

TCRdb reanalyzed the PCR reads via MiXCR. The top ten hold approximately 25% of the sample, which has roughly 39,000 clones, over 40% seen once. A remark on this clone: What it binds is not known.

Germline CDR1 reads SGHVS; CDR2 reads FQNEAQ. The CDR3 is made up of 14 amino acids. The V gene lost 5 bases and the J gene lost 2 bases, with 13 bases spanning the gap. Every patient underwent thyroid surgery untreated. The sample consisted of tumor tissue. This sequence was found in a male donor with papillary thyroid cancer or a benign thyroid nodule (not recorded which). Some clones in this sample may be carry-over from other donors' samples. This sequence joins TRBV7-8 and TRBJ2-7, with D tentatively TRBD2 (6 bases). The CDR3 is CASSQSGFTYEQYV. CDR3 coding DNA: TGTGCCAGCAGCCAAAGCGGGTTCACCTACGAGCAGTACGTC.